The clone carrying this TCR beta chain showed up many times. Its antigen remains unknown. In the original analysis: A per-sample median of roughly 96,000 TCRs was observed, with counts ranging from about 20,000 to 690,600. TCRdb re-called the RACE reads with MiXCR, one entry per CDR3 protein. The V and J calls reflect TCRdb's pipeline rather than the authors' work. The repertoire holds 95,000 to 150,000 distinct CDR3 sequences, about 14% seen once, with about 3% in the top ten. The sample belongs to a study of human T cells and chemical hapten exposure. The time point was: pre-sensitization, week 0. Stated treatment: therapeutic diphenylcyclopropenone sensitization with weekly scalp DPC. Sequencing started from total RNA isolated from unfractionated whole blood. The CDR3 runs to 16 residues. CDR1 is SGHTA, CDR2 FQGTGA, per germline. Trimming cost V 8 bases and J 0 bases, with 14 bases left between them.

Study findings and constraints: Expanded TCRs showed more large CDR3 clusters than pre-sensitization or healthy control sets. Patch test scores rose with PT1 expanded TCR counts, a positive correlation.

This receptor was identified in a woman younger than 35 with alopecia areata. Some clones in this sample may be carry-over from other donors' samples. The V gene is TRBV7-3, the J gene TRBJ2-6; maybe TRBD1 (6 bases). Sequenced material: whole blood, taken in connection with sensitization to the hapten diphenylcyclopropenone (DPC). Here the CDR3 DNA reads TGTGCCAGCGGCCACGTCAGGGGCTCTGGGGCCAACGTCCTGACTTTC. It encodes CASGHVRGSGANVLTF. The full variable domain, its missing parts supplied by reference TRBV7-3 and TRBJ2-6, is GAGVSQTPSNKVTEKGKYVELRCDPISGHTALYWYRQSLGQGPEFLIYFQGTGAADDSGLPNDRFFAVRPEGSVSTLKIQRTERGDSAVYLCASGHVRGSGANVLTFGAGSRLTVL.